This entry describes one T cell receptor beta chain. No antigen is known for it. Within the sample, other DNA sequences also encode this same CDR3. Some clones are missing from TCRdb's copy, which holds only in-frame ones; the method was immunoSEQ multiplex PCR. Of 90,000 to 110,000 clones listed, about 90% are singletons. This record comes from a study of T cell responses to AZD1222 COVID-19 vaccine. The CDR3 is made up of 16 amino acids. Trimming at V came to 5 bases and at J to 2 bases, leaving 3 bases not matched to a gene. Germline V CDR1 and CDR2: PRHDT, FYEKMQ (reference sequence). Findings and limits, study-wide: Distributed over spike, vaccine-associated CD4 TCRs predominated at 160-218 and 743-854. Just a handful of people given AZD1222 tested seropositive at baseline. Rises in breadth and depth of Spike-specific TCRs came after two AZD1222 doses.

The sequence derives from an adult who received the AZD1222 COVID-19 vaccine. The chain employs TRBV13 and TRBJ2-7; 16 bases are a match to TRBD2. The source material was peripheral blood, sampled 28 days after the second AZD1222 dose. The DNA of the CDR3 is TGTGCCAGCAGCCTGGGACTAGCGGGGGGGCCCTACGAGCAGTACTTC. This gives the protein CASSLGLAGGPYEQYF.